These T cell receptor beta chains were read from a single sample in a study of response to subunit inactivated influenza vaccine. From the RT-PCR reads, TCRdb called clonotypes with MiXCR, one entry per CDR3 protein. Here the sample spans approximately 680,000 distinct CDR3 sequences, approximately 14% being singletons. The starting material was PBMCs from blood, obtained 11 to 12 days after vaccination. Receptors originate from a man aged 50 or older who received an inactivated influenza vaccine. CDR3s include the opening cysteine and the closing phenylalanine or tryptophan. The D gene is left open where the match is weak. Size values are once, few and many counts, or a class for expanded clones, and some rows have none.

TRBJ2-1 | . | TRBV5-6 | TRBD1 | CASSLDRGISYNEQFF | TGTGCCAGCAGCTTGGACAGGGGAATCTCCTACAATGAGCAGTTCTTC
TRBJ1-6 | . | TRBV10-2 | TRBD1 | CASRPDRGLGNSPLHF | TGCGCCAGCAGACCGGACAGGGGGCTCGGTAATTCACCCCTCCACTTT
TRBJ2-3 | . | TRBV24-1 | TRBD1 | CATSDLWDSQDTQYF | TGTGCCACCAGTGATCTGTGGGACAGTCAAGATACGCAGTATTTT
TRBJ1-5 | . | TRBV7-6 | . | CASSLGQGFRPQHF | TGTGCCAGCAGCTTAGGCCAGGGGTTTCGGCCCCAGCATTTT
TRBJ2-5 | . | TRBV20-1 | TRBD2 | CSAQTGGFQETQYF | TGCAGTGCTCAGACGGGGGGGTTCCAAGAGACCCAGTACTTC
TRBJ2-7 | few | TRBV7-9 | TRBD1 | CASSSTGPRDRTEQYF | TGTGCCAGCAGTTCCACAGGGCCCAGGGACAGGACTGAGCAGTACTTC
TRBJ2-7 | few | TRBV14 | . | CASSQSKSPRGSYEQYF | TGTGCCAGCAGCCAATCCAAAAGCCCCAGGGGCTCCTACGAGCAGTACTTC
TRBJ2-7 | many | TRBV5-1 | . | CASSLGGQEGREQYF | TGCGCCAGCAGCTTGGGTGGACAGGAGGGCCGGGAGCAGTACTTC
TRBJ1-4 | few | TRBV30 | . | CAWSVWQTNEKLFF | TGTGCCTGGAGTGTTTGGCAGACTAATGAAAAACTGTTTTTT
TRBJ2-1 | few | TRBV5-3 | TRBD2 | CARSGDSHSGGHNEQFF | TGTGCCAGAAGCGGAGATTCCCATAGCGGGGGGCACAATGAGCAGTTCTTC
TRBJ2-1 | . | TRBV4-3 | TRBD1 | CASSQEARGLGQFF | TGCGCCAGCAGCCAAGAGGCCAGGGGGCTTGGGCAGTTCTTC
TRBJ2-7 | . | TRBV20-1 | . | CSATLYYEQYF | TGCAGTGCTACCCTCTACTACGAGCAGTACTTC
TRBJ2-5 | . | TRBV28 | . | CASSFSGPWGETQYF | TGTGCCAGCAGTTTTTCCGGGCCCTGGGGAGAGACCCAGTACTTC
TRBJ1-6 | . | TRBV28 | . | CASSFWGRDNSPLHF | TGTGCCAGCAGTTTCTGGGGCAGGGATAATTCACCCCTCCACTTT
TRBJ2-5 | few | TRBV5-1 | TRBD2 | CASSWTSSGGTQETQYF | TGCGCCAGCAGCTGGACCTCGAGCGGGGGGACCCAAGAGACCCAGTACTTC
TRBJ1-4 | . | TRBV28 | . | CASSFLPGQTNEKLFF | TGTGCCAGCAGTTTTTTACCAGGCCAGACTAATGAAAAACTGTTTTTT
TRBJ1-1 | . | TRBV12-3/TRBV12-4 | . | CASTGDRFNEAFF | TGTGCCAGCACCGGCGACAGGTTTAATGAAGCTTTCTTT
TRBJ2-7 | . | TRBV7-9 | TRBD1 | CAISSRGQGKYF | TGTGCCATCAGCTCCCGCGGACAGGGGAAGTACTTC
TRBJ2-7 | . | TRBV5-6 | . | CASRDFRAAVQYF | TGTGCCAGCAGGGACTTTCGCGCTGCGGTGCAGTACTTC
TRBJ2-1 | many | TRBV24-1 | . | CATSEEGRGSSYNEQFF | TGTGCCACCAGTGAGGAAGGGCGGGGTAGCTCCTACAATGAGCAGTTCTTC
TRBJ2-7 | . | TRBV12-3/TRBV12-4 | TRBD2 | CASSSGRTSGVF | TGTGCCAGCAGTTCTGGGAGGACTAGCGGGGTCTTC
TRBJ1-1 | few | TRBV2 | TRBD1 | CASSESRTGVTEAFF | TGTGCCAGCAGTGAATCGCGGACAGGGGTAACTGAAGCTTTCTTT
TRBJ1-1 | . | TRBV6-1 | . | CASRGTANTEAFF | TGTGCCAGCAGAGGGACGGCGAACACTGAAGCTTTCTTT
TRBJ2-2 | many | TRBV5-1 | TRBD1 | CASSPWDRGPGELFF | TGCGCCAGCAGCCCCTGGGACAGGGGTCCCGGGGAGCTGTTTTTT
TRBJ1-5 | many | TRBV20-1 | TRBD1 | CSAREQTGSHQPQHF | TGCAGTGCTAGAGAGCAGACAGGGAGTCATCAGCCCCAGCATTTT
TRBJ1-1 | . | TRBV27 | . | CASSLSEGITEAFF | TGTGCCAGCAGTTTATCGGAGGGGATCACTGAAGCTTTCTTT
TRBJ2-1 | many | TRBV4-3 | TRBD2 | CASSQDLGSGSSYNEQFF | TGCGCCAGCAGCCAAGATTTGGGTAGCGGGAGCTCCTACAATGAGCAGTTCTTC
TRBJ2-2 | . | TRBV20-1 | . | CSAPRTAYTGELFF | TGCAGTGCACCCAGGACAGCTTACACCGGGGAGCTGTTTTTT
TRBJ1-6 | . | TRBV4-2 | . | CASSQELGMDNSPLHF | TGTGCCAGCAGCCAAGAGTTGGGGATGGATAATTCACCCCTCCACTTT
TRBJ1-1 | few | TRBV6-2/TRBV6-3 | . | CASSYSPGSRDTEAFF | TGTGCCAGCAGTTACTCACCAGGGAGTAGGGACACTGAAGCTTTCTTT
TRBJ1-2 | . | TRBV12-3/TRBV12-4 | . | CASKVRGATHRYTF | TGTGCCAGCAAAGTACGGGGAGCAACACACCGCTACACCTTC